This T cell receptor beta chain was obtained from a study of tumor-infiltrating lymphocytes in oesophageal squamous cell carcinoma. This CDR3 has 20 amino acids. With V trimmed by 6 bases and J by 7 bases, 19 bases remained unmatched. The germline CDR1 and CDR2 sequences are MNHNS and SASEGT. In TCRdb, the PCR reads were re-called with MiXCR into one record per CDR3 protein. The sample has 23,000 or so distinct CDR3 sequences; 34% are singletons. This clonotype is judged medium-sized. The genes are TRBV6-1 and TRBJ2-1; 15 nucleotides line up with TRBD2. What was sequenced was esophageal tumor tissue. This TCR was sampled from a female donor with esophageal squamous cell carcinoma. The CDR3 coding sequence is TGTGCCAGCAGAGAGAGGGTGACAGGGGGACTAGCGGGAGGAGGAAATGAGCAGTTCTTC. It yields the protein CASRERVTGGLAGGGNEQFF.